This is a list of T cell receptor beta chains from one sample in a study of cytomegalovirus exposure and HLA in healthy donors. Repertoires were generated with immunoSEQ multiplex PCR, while TCRdb's copy carries only in-frame clones and drops some. This sample has some 120,000 clones, with 79% found just once. Material for sequencing was PBMCs. These receptors originate from a young man in good health and CMV-seronegative. Each CDR3 is given with its conserved first and last residue.

cdr3_length: 14; j_call: TRBJ2-5; v_call: TRBV4-1; cdr3_aa: CASSQVSGGETQYF
cdr3_length: 15; j_call: TRBJ2-7; v_call: TRBV25-1; cdr3_aa: CASSDLAGGPYEQYF
cdr3_length: 11; j_call: TRBJ1-1; v_call: TRBV5-6; cdr3_aa: CASSSPAGQAF
cdr3_length: 16; j_call: TRBJ2-1; v_call: TRBV27; cdr3_aa: CASSSRLAGIYNEQFF
cdr3_length: 14; j_call: TRBJ1-1; v_call: TRBV2; cdr3_aa: CASSEVLGGTEAFF
cdr3_length: 15; j_call: TRBJ1-1; v_call: TRBV19; cdr3_aa: CASRGATGARTEAFF
cdr3_length: 16; j_call: TRBJ2-3; v_call: TRBV11-3; cdr3_aa: CASSLHPWRGSDTQYF
cdr3_length: 16; j_call: TRBJ1-1; v_call: TRBV18; cdr3_aa: CASSPLGTGMNTEAFF
cdr3_length: 18; j_call: TRBJ2-2; v_call: TRBV5-1; cdr3_aa: CASSFKLAGGRGTGELFF
cdr3_length: 12; j_call: TRBJ2-5; v_call: TRBV6-6; cdr3_aa: CASSPSEETQYF
cdr3_length: 15; j_call: TRBJ2-1; v_call: TRBV15; cdr3_aa: CATQREGSSYNEQFF
cdr3_length: 16; j_call: TRBJ1-1; v_call: TRBV18; cdr3_aa: CASSPQTGGGDTEAFF
cdr3_length: 16; j_call: TRBJ2-2; v_call: TRBV7-3; cdr3_aa: CASSLFQTGNTGELFF
cdr3_length: 16; j_call: TRBJ2-5; v_call: TRBV29-1; cdr3_aa: CSAAGLAGVNRETQYF
cdr3_length: 14; j_call: TRBJ1-1; v_call: TRBV4-1; cdr3_aa: CASSTPTDYTEAFF
cdr3_length: 15; j_call: TRBJ1-2; v_call: TRBV5-4; cdr3_aa: CASSFLGQGNYGYTF
cdr3_length: 19; j_call: TRBJ2-5; v_call: TRBV5-1; cdr3_aa: CASSLALTGGPIYQETQYF
cdr3_length: 16; j_call: TRBJ1-5; v_call: TRBV11-2; cdr3_aa: CASSLTGTHSNQPQHF
cdr3_length: 14; j_call: TRBJ2-5; v_call: TRBV28; cdr3_aa: CASGPGTSSETQYF
cdr3_length: 15; j_call: TRBJ2-1; v_call: TRBV5-8; cdr3_aa: CASSRGPGTGHEQFF
cdr3_length: 15; j_call: TRBJ1-1; v_call: TRBV5-1; cdr3_aa: CASSYRQGMNTEAFF
cdr3_length: 14; j_call: TRBJ1-5; v_call: TRBV7-8; cdr3_aa: CASSPLTTSQPQHF
cdr3_length: 15; j_call: TRBJ2-3; v_call: TRBV4-2; cdr3_aa: CASRPGGTSTDTQYF
cdr3_length: 14; j_call: TRBJ2-7; v_call: TRBV6-5; cdr3_aa: CASSYSPGDGEQYF
cdr3_length: 13; j_call: TRBJ1-2; v_call: TRBV29-1; cdr3_aa: CSVEDGEVYGYTF
cdr3_length: 16; j_call: TRBJ2-1; v_call: TRBV14; cdr3_aa: CASSQDVGDSYNEQFF
cdr3_length: 16; j_call: TRBJ1-1; v_call: TRBV30; cdr3_aa: CAWSGSGGHGGTEAFF
cdr3_length: 15; j_call: -; v_call: TRBV7-9; cdr3_aa: CASSYPGQLTYEQYF
cdr3_length: 15; j_call: TRBJ2-1; v_call: TRBV18; cdr3_aa: CASSRGQGRSNEQFF
cdr3_length: 15; j_call: TRBJ2-5; v_call: TRBV6-5; cdr3_aa: CASSSRGRGRETQYF
cdr3_length: 16; j_call: TRBJ2-6; v_call: TRBV19; cdr3_aa: CASRTGAISGANVLTF
cdr3_length: 14; j_call: TRBJ2-7; v_call: TRBV6-4; cdr3_aa: CASSKDMVGAEQYF
cdr3_length: 15; j_call: TRBJ2-7; v_call: TRBV28; cdr3_aa: CASSLRARGRYEQYF
cdr3_length: 16; j_call: TRBJ2-5; v_call: TRBV28; cdr3_aa: CASSFGSGFFYETQYF
cdr3_length: 15; j_call: TRBJ2-7; v_call: TRBV7-9; cdr3_aa: CASSSFQGGPYEQYF
cdr3_length: 16; j_call: TRBJ2-5; v_call: TRBV25-1; cdr3_aa: CASSPGTSGSGETQYF
cdr3_length: 17; j_call: TRBJ2-2; v_call: TRBV29-1; cdr3_aa: CSVGGLAGETSGGELFF
cdr3_length: 19; j_call: TRBJ1-1; v_call: TRBV7-2; cdr3_aa: CASSSDHVGTPNRGTEAFF
cdr3_length: 15; j_call: TRBJ2-3; v_call: TRBV28; cdr3_aa: CASSLLSTGGDTQYF
cdr3_length: 14; j_call: TRBJ2-2; v_call: TRBV7-2; cdr3_aa: CATKREFNTGELFF
cdr3_length: 17; j_call: TRBJ2-1; v_call: TRBV11-3; cdr3_aa: CASSLGLSGRANNEQFF
cdr3_length: 13; j_call: TRBJ2-7; v_call: TRBV28; cdr3_aa: CAGSHGRPYEQYF
cdr3_length: 17; j_call: TRBJ2-1; v_call: TRBV21-1; cdr3_aa: CASSKGARTSGSDEQFF
cdr3_length: 16; j_call: TRBJ2-2; v_call: TRBV5-1; cdr3_aa: CASSLGGQGLTGELFF
cdr3_length: 16; j_call: TRBJ1-4; v_call: TRBV7-9; cdr3_aa: CASSPVDSMGTEKLFF
cdr3_length: 18; j_call: TRBJ2-2; v_call: TRBV4-2; cdr3_aa: CASSRSPRLAGDTGELFF
cdr3_length: 15; j_call: TRBJ1-2; v_call: TRBV7-9; cdr3_aa: CASSLTLGGSYGYTF
cdr3_length: 14; j_call: TRBJ2-5; v_call: TRBV6-5; cdr3_aa: CASTLTGAQETQYF
cdr3_length: 14; j_call: TRBJ2-3; v_call: TRBV9; cdr3_aa: CASSVHWGEGTQYF
cdr3_length: 19; j_call: TRBJ2-2; v_call: TRBV7-8; cdr3_aa: CAGSLSLREGLVDTGELFF
cdr3_length: 18; j_call: TRBJ1-3; v_call: TRBV5-6; cdr3_aa: CASSFFAGGDFSGNTIYF
cdr3_length: 15; j_call: TRBJ1-1; v_call: TRBV30; cdr3_aa: CAWSSLDSLNTEAFF
cdr3_length: 14; j_call: TRBJ2-1; v_call: TRBV7-2; cdr3_aa: CASSPDPSQGKQFF
cdr3_length: 14; j_call: TRBJ1-1; v_call: TRBV29-1; cdr3_aa: CSVNYGGPNTEAFF